The following is a TCR beta chain sequence with its context. The sample comes from a study of blood T cell repertoires in COVID-19. Per the original data handling: The assay estimated nucleated cells by amplifying reference gene primers. Generated by immunoSEQ multiplex PCR, the TCRdb table keeps only in-frame clones and is missing some. For V, J and clone size, that table is used; D and trimming come from the DNA. The table lists some 250,000 clones, more than 85% of them singletons, with under 9.5% in the top ten. Germline-derived CDR1 and CDR2 are SQVTM and ANQGSEA. The CDR3 contains 14 residues. The germline V and J ends were trimmed by 7 bases and 0 bases, with 16 bases remaining between them.

The sequenced sample consisted of PBMCs or T cells enriched from blood (not recorded which). This sequence was found in a man in his forties who had recovered from COVID-19. V and J are TRBV29-1 and TRBJ2-7; TRBD1 might be the D (5 bases). The DNA for the CDR3 is TGCAGCGCCAGACCCCAGGGCGGCTCCTACGAGCAGTACTTC. Its translation is CSARPQGGSYEQYF.